These 28 T cell receptor beta chains were sequenced from one sample in a study of regulatory T cells in long-lasting Graves disease. In building TCR beta libraries, iRepertoire HTBI primers were used together with Arm-PCR of CDR3 regions. TCRdb independently ran MiXCR on the multiplex PCR reads; one entry per CDR3 protein. The table records 500,000 to 700,000 distinct CDR3 sequences, about 15% of them present only once. Time point indicated: newly diagnosed GD, antithyroid drugs for less than 3 months. With RNA extracted from PBMCs as input, the TCR library was made. The data also belong to a second study, concerning T cells in Graves' hyperthyroidism and ophthalmopathy.

This specimen was peripheral blood mononuclear cells (PBMCs), taken at new diagnosis, from a patient treated with antithyroid drugs. These receptors were taken from a woman aged 25 to 39 with Graves disease.

This clonotype was counted at least ten times. This chain connects TRBV5-1 to TRBJ2-1; a weak D match, TRBD2 (5 bases). Germline CDR1 SGHRS, CDR2 YFSETQ. This CDR3 comprises 15 residues. V was pared by 4 bases and J by 6 bases, with 17 bases between. This CDR3 is CASSTKDPEGNEQFF. The CDR3 bases are TGCGCCAGCAGCACAAAGGACCCCGAGGGCAATGAGCAGTTCTTC.

This clonotype showed up many times. V is TRBV5-7 and J is TRBJ1-2; D gene unclear. TRBV5-7 is an open reading frame, and its role is uncertain. The CDR3 contains 13 residues. Trimming stripped 1 base from V and 4 bases from J, with 8 bases between. CDR3 nucleotides: TGTGCCAGCAGCTTGCTCGGTACCTATGGCTACACCTTC. It yields the protein CASSLLGTYGYTF.

The chain carries TRBV2 and TRBJ1-1; TRBD1 might be the D (6 bases). Looked up from germline, CDR1 is SNHLY and CDR2 is FYNNEI. Trimming left V 7 bases short and J 7 bases short, with 13 bases between. CDR3 size: 12 residues. The CDR3 protein is CASNLQGNEAFF. CDR3 in DNA: TGTGCCAGCAACTTACAGGGTAATGAAGCTTTCTTT. The full variable domain, with the rest looked up from reference TRBV2 and TRBJ1-1, is EPEVTQTPSHQVTQMGQEVILRCVPISNHLYFYWYRQILGQKVEFLVSFYNNEISEKSEIFDDQFSVERPDGSNFTLKIRSTKLEDSAMYFCASNLQGNEAFFGQGTRLTVV.

This clonotype came up many times. V gene TRBV28 combines with J gene TRBJ1-4; D not resolved. This CDR3 contains 12 residues. The V gene's germline CDR1 is MDHEN and CDR2 SYDVKM. Trimming shortened V by 7 bases and J by 7 bases, and 10 bases separated the two germline ends. CDR3 in DNA: TGTGCCAGCAAGGGCTCGGCTGAAAAACTGTTTTTT. Its protein product is CASKGSAEKLFF.

On this clonotype itself: It may be a read error: a sequence one base away is much more abundant. The V and J genes are TRBV5-1 and TRBJ2-1; the match to TRBD2 covers 9 bases. Germline CDR1 is SGHRS and CDR2 is YFSETQ. The CDR3 extends over 17 amino acids. The J segment lost 1 base and the V segment lost 0 bases, leaving 5 bases of the junction unmatched. The CDR3 nucleotides are TGCGCCAGCAGCTTGGACGGCGGGAGGGGGTCCTACAATGAGCAGTTCTTC. The encoded protein is CASSLDGGRGSYNEQFF.

This clonotype has just one count. It may be a read error: a sequence one base away is much more abundant. In DNA form, the CDR3 reads TGTGCCAGCTCACCGTGGGGTTCAGATACGCGGTATTTT. Translation gives CASSPWGSDTRYF. The chain joins TRBV18 to TRBJ2-3; D unresolved. The CDR3 is 13 residues long. CDR1 and CDR2 from the germline V gene are KGHSH and LQKENI.

This clonotype was recorded many times. The rearrangement joins TRBV7-3 to TRBJ2-3, with a tentative D call TRBD1 (6 bases). Deletions cut 2 bases from V and 2 bases from J, with 11 bases between. The CDR3 sequence is 15 residues long. Germline lookup yields CDR1 SGHTA and CDR2 FQGTGA. The CDR3 sequence is CASSLQDSITDTQYF. CDR3 sequence (DNA): TGTGCCAGCAGCTTACAGGACAGTATCACAGATACGCAGTATTTT.

V is TRBV28 and J is TRBJ1-2; D uncertain. The CDR3 is 13 amino acids. Looked up from germline, CDR1 is MDHEN and CDR2 is SYDVKM. V lost 5 bases and J 8 bases, leaving 15 bases between the germline ends. CDR3 sequence: CASSRRATGGYTF. In DNA form, the CDR3 reads TGTGCCAGCAGTCGCCGGGCCACTGGAGGCTACACCTTC.

This clonotype was seen a few times. The rearrangement links TRBV12-5 to TRBJ2-7; D gene unclear. The CDR3 loop spans 14 amino acids. Germline CDR1 LGHNT, CDR2 FRNRAP. V was shortened by 2 bases and J by 0 bases, with 8 bases between the two germline ends. In nucleotides, the CDR3 is TGTGCTAGTGGTTTGAGTAGGTTCTCCTACGAGCAGTACTTC. Its translation: CASGLSRFSYEQYF.

This clonotype showed up just a few times. V gene TRBV5-6 combines with J gene TRBJ2-7; possibly TRBD1 or TRBD2 for D (5 bases each). CDR1 is SGHDT, CDR2 YYEEEE, per germline. The CDR3 extends over 14 amino acids. V lost 4 bases and J 3 bases, leaving 14 bases between the germline ends. As DNA, the CDR3 is TGTGCCAGCAGCGTCGTCGGGGACGACTACGAGCAGTACTTC. Amino acids: CASSVVGDDYEQYF.

The chain links TRBV18 to TRBJ2-1; 13 bases line up with TRBD2. J gave up 7 bases and V 6 bases, and 12 bases lay outside the gene matches. CDR3 length: 17 amino acids. Germline lookup yields CDR1 KGHSH and CDR2 LQKENI. The CDR3 bases are TGTGCCAGCTCGGGGCGAGGGGGGACTAGCGGGATGAATGAGCAGTTCTTC. It encodes CASSGRGGTSGMNEQFF. The entire variable domain, with the rest obtained from reference TRBV18 and TRBJ2-1, is as follows: NAGVMQNPRHLVRRRGQEARLRCSPMKGHSHVYWYRQLPEEGLKFMVYLQKENIIDESGMPKERFSAEFPKEGPSILRIQQVVRGDSAAYFCASSGRGGTSGMNEQFFGPGTRLTVL.

This clonotype has ten or more counts. The J gene is TRBJ1-1, the V gene TRBV28; D gene ambiguous. V was shortened by 4 bases and J by 3 bases, with 12 bases between the two germline ends. Germline loops: CDR1 MDHEN, CDR2 SYDVKM. The CDR3 extends over 14 amino acids. The CDR3 region is CASSSPFGYTEAFF. As DNA, the CDR3 is TGTGCCAGCAGTTCCCCCTTCGGGTACACTGAAGCTTTCTTT.

This chain uses TRBV14 with TRBJ1-1; D uncertain. The germline V and J ends were trimmed by 3 bases and 1 base, with 12 bases remaining between them. The germline V gene encodes CDR1 SGHDN and CDR2 FVKESK. This CDR3 comprises 15 residues. The CDR3 region is CASSQHKLPNTEAFF. The CDR3 coding sequence is TGTGCCAGCAGCCAGCACAAGCTACCGAACACTGAAGCTTTCTTT. Based on the CDR3 plus reference TRBV14 and TRBJ1-1, the full variable domain is EAGVTQFPSHSVIEKGQTVTLRCDPISGHDNLYWYRRVMGKEIKFLLHFVKESKQDESGMPNNRFLAERTGGTYSTLKVQPAELEDSGVYFCASSQHKLPNTEAFFGQGTRLTVV.

This clonotype was counted many times. The V gene is TRBV11-2, the J gene TRBJ1-1; the D gene is possibly TRBD1 (5 bases). Trimming removed 3 bases from V and 6 bases from J, with 14 bases in between. CDR3 size: 14 residues. Germline values: CDR1 SGHAT, CDR2 FQNNGV. The CDR3 DNA reads TGTGCCAGCAGCTTCTTTCGGGGGAGGGCTGAAGCTTTCTTT. Protein sequence: CASSFFRGRAEAFF.

The chain couples TRBV3-1 to TRBJ1-1, with D uncertain. The CDR3 has 12 residues. The ends were cut back, 3 bases at V and 4 bases at J, with 6 bases in the middle. Per germline, CDR1 LGHDT and CDR2 YNNKEL (reference sequence). CDR3 in amino acids: CASSHLTTEAFF. CDR3 coding DNA: TGTGCCAGCAGCCACCTAACCACTGAAGCTTTCTTT.

The chain employs TRBV19 and TRBJ2-2, with 8 bases lining up with TRBD1. Germline trimming cut 4 bases from V and 6 bases from J; bases unmatched to any gene: 4. The length of the CDR3 is 14 residues. Germline V gene data show CDR1 as LNHDA and CDR2 as SQIVND (reference sequence). CDR3 DNA sequence: TGTGCCAGTAGTAACGCAGGGGGCTCCGGGGAGCTGTTTTTT. The encoded protein is CASSNAGGSGELFF.

The V gene is TRBV5-4, the J gene TRBJ2-1; 7 nucleotides align to TRBD2. Germline V lookup: CDR1 SGHNT, CDR2 YYREEE (reference sequence). The trim removed 4 bases at V and 6 bases at J, leaving 13 bases unmatched. The CDR3 runs to 16 residues. The CDR3 DNA sequence: TGTGCCAGCAGCCCCGGCGGCCTAGCGGCAGGCAATGAGCAGTTCTTC. This gives the protein CASSPGGLAAGNEQFF.

This chain links TRBV5-1 with TRBJ2-3; 7 bases map to TRBD2. V dropped 3 bases and J dropped 4; count of bases not matched to a gene: 5. The germline V gene has CDR1 SGHRS and CDR2 YFSETQ. The CDR3 runs to 14 residues. The CDR3 loop is CASSSRAGADTQYF. In nucleotides, the CDR3 is TGCGCCAGCAGCTCCCGCGCGGGGGCAGATACGCAGTATTTT.

This clonotype was counted ten times or more. The J gene is TRBJ2-5, the V gene TRBV10-3; D gene unclear. This CDR3 is built from 12 residues. V was clipped by 3 bases and J by 2 bases, with 4 bases between them. The germline gives CDR1 ENHRY, CDR2 SYGVKD. The CDR3 bases are TGTGCCATCAGTGACATGCAAGAGACCCAGTACTTC. It specifies CAISDMQETQYF.

The chain links TRBV6-1 to TRBJ1-6; D is unclear. V was pared by 7 bases and J by 0 bases, with 13 bases between. The CDR3 is 16 amino acids. Per germline, CDR1 MNHNS and CDR2 SASEGT. Here the CDR3 DNA reads TGTGCCAGCAAGTTATGGGGAAGCTCCTATAATTCACCCCTCCACTTT. This encodes CASKLWGSSYNSPLHF.

Concerning this clonotype itself: At one of its ends the junction is not consistent with the germline gene, which may arise from a read error. This chain links TRBV7-2 with TRBJ1-1, with unresolved D. This CDR3 contains 12 residues. Germline-derived CDR1 and CDR2 are SGHTA and FQGNSA. The CDR3 DNA sequence: TGTGCCAGCAGCTTAGGGGTCACTGAAGCTCTCTTT. It specifies CASSLGVTEALF.

This clonotype was detected ten times or more. The J gene is TRBJ2-5, the V gene TRBV5-1, with a possible D match to TRBD1 (6 bases). Germline CDR1 is SGHRS and CDR2 is YFSETQ. Trimming shortened V by 1 base and J by 5 bases, and 15 bases separated the two germline ends. The CDR3 is made up of 15 amino acids. The CDR3: CASSLSGAEVETQYF. The CDR3 DNA reads as TGCGCCAGCAGCTTGTCAGGGGCTGAGGTTGAGACCCAGTACTTC. Full variable domain (rest looked up from reference TRBV5-1 and TRBJ2-5): KAGVTQTPRYLIKTRGQQVTLSCSPISGHRSVSWYQQTPGQGLQFLFEYFSETQRNKGNFPGRFSGRQFSNSRSEMNVSTLELGDSALYLCASSLSGAEVETQYFGPGTRLLVL.

This clonotype has a handful of counts. The J gene is TRBJ2-3, the V gene TRBV6-1; D not certain. The V and J ends lost 3 bases and 2 bases respectively, with 12 bases between them. The CDR3 has 15 residues. Germline V lookup: CDR1 MNHNS, CDR2 SASEGT. The CDR3: CASSEDHAHTDTQYF. In DNA, the CDR3 is TGTGCCAGCAGTGAGGATCACGCGCACACAGATACGCAGTATTTT.

The chain couples TRBV20-1 to TRBJ2-2, with unresolved D. Between the trimmed V and J ends, which lost 3 bases and 1 base, there was a span of 6 bases. CDR3 size: 13 residues. CDR1 DFQATT and CDR2 SNEGSKA come from the germline V gene (reference sequence). For the CDR3, the DNA is TGCAGTGCTAGGTCAGAGAACACCGGGGAGCTGTTTTTT. Translation: CSARSENTGELFF.

This clonotype was seen repeatedly, ten times or more. This chain joins TRBV3-1 and TRBJ1-1; no clear D. The germline CDR1 and CDR2 sequences are LGHDT and YNNKEL (reference sequence). The CDR3 contains 15 residues. Deletions cut 0 bases from V and 6 bases from J, with 14 bases between. The CDR3 nucleotides read TGTGCCAGCAGCCAAGATCATGGTGGGCGCGCTGAAGCTTTCTTT. Protein product: CASSQDHGGRAEAFF. The variable domain in full, with the rest retrieved from reference TRBV3-1 and TRBJ1-1, is DTAVSQTPKYLVTQMGNDKSIKCEQNLGHDTMYWYKQDSKKFLKIMFSYNNKELIINETVPNRFSPKSPDKAHLNLHINSLELGDSAVYFCASSQDHGGRAEAFFGQGTRLTVV.

The CDR3 region has the DNA TGTGCCAGCAGTTTAAAGGGTGCAGGGGGTCTATCCTACGAGCAGTACTTC. As protein: CASSLKGAGGLSYEQYF. The chain has TRBV28 and TRBJ2-7, with 7 bases identical to TRBD1. V dropped 2 bases and J dropped 1; count of bases not matched to a gene: 11. This CDR3 has 17 residues. Germline values: CDR1 MDHEN, CDR2 SYDVKM.

The chain employs TRBV3-1 and TRBJ2-7, with 9 bases lining up with TRBD2. Germline lookup yields CDR1 LGHDT and CDR2 YNNKEL (reference sequence). This CDR3 contains 14 residues. Trimming removed 1 base from V and 7 bases from J; junction bases left unmatched: 5. The CDR3 nucleotides are TGTGCCAGCAGCCAAGCTAGCGGGATGAGGGAGCAGTACTTC. Encoded protein: CASSQASGMREQYF.

This chain joins TRBV28 and TRBJ1-5; a possible D gene is TRBD1 (5 bases). This CDR3 spans 13 amino acids. In germline, CDR1 is MDHEN, CDR2 SYDVKM. Trimming removed 4 bases at V and 4 bases at J, with 8 bases between. The DNA for the CDR3 is TGTGCCAGCAGTTATTACAGGAATCAGCCCCAGCATTTT. As protein: CASSYYRNQPQHF. Filled out from reference TRBV28 and TRBJ1-5, the complete variable domain reads DVKVTQSSRYLVKRTGEKVFLECVQDMDHENMFWYRQDPGLGLRLIYFSYDVKMKEKGDIPEGYSVSREKKERFSLILESASTNQTSMYLCASSYYRNQPQHFGDGTRLSIL.